One T cell receptor (beta chain) is described in this entry. What it binds is unknown. This record comes from a study of graft-versus-host responses after intestinal transplantation. Study information: Multivisceral, liver-intestinal, or isolated intestinal transplants were given to recipients. Each patient got anti-thymocyte globulin induction, then tacrolimus and steroids for roughly 3 years.

This table comes from immunoSEQ multiplex PCR, and its TCRdb copy is limited to in-frame clones, with some not included. This sample has about 81,000 clones, with around 93% found just once. Broader study findings: Graft-versus-host to host-versus-graft clonal ratios in allografts were high in patients with graft-donor T cell macrochimerism. GvH clones were found in recipient marrow; some appeared first in ileum or blood.

CDR3 length: 17 amino acids. The trim removed 1 base at V and 5 bases at J, leaving 11 bases unmatched. The germline CDR1 and CDR2 sequences are LGHNA and YNFKEQ. The sequence was collected from a human donor who was the organ donor for an intestinal transplant. V is TRBV4-2 and J is TRBJ2-3; 8 bases line up with TRBD1. Specimen: unstimulated CD4+ T cells sorted from spleen or lymph node cells, collected before transplant. The CDR3 DNA reads TGTGCCAGCAGCCAAGTAAGCCCCGGGACAGGTCTAGATACGCAGTATTTT. Residues: CASSQVSPGTGLDTQYF.